This T cell receptor beta chain was profiled in a study of cytomegalovirus exposure and HLA in healthy donors (dated by TCRdb to the late 2010s). General notes on the study: An earlier analysis of several hundred of the donors reported about 290 Gb of sequence data and around 110 million unique TCR beta sequences from roughly 200 million T cells. Class I and class II HLA loci were covered by the typing at four-digit resolution. In the later analysis, no new phenotypic data were used to find candidate immune exposures; instead, reliance was placed on TCR beta sequences and their occurrence across donors. Besides the first cohort of 550 to 750 subjects, a separate validation cohort made up of about 120 different subjects was used. The study combined high-throughput TCR immunosequencing, statistical association of individual TCRs with disease status, and machine learning to predict cytomegalovirus infection status. Roughly 300 gigabases of sequencing data and some 85 million unique TCR sequences were included in an early release covering under 650 HLA-typed donors. Because of strong linkage in the cohort, four to six DR-DQ haplotypes were treated as single units for association and clustering. Typing coverage varied by locus: roughly 620-640 donors for A, B, C, DRB1 and DQB1; approximately 520 for DQA1; 606 for DPA1; approximately 450 for DPB1. All discovery cohort repertoires had been generated using a single sequencing platform. The aim of the study was to test whether cataloging public T cell receptors could identify signatures of past pathogen exposure. Donor age, sex, ethnicity and CMV serostatus were compiled together with the repertoire data. Genome-wide SNP genotypes for about 65% of the 666 donors were used in a later genetic analysis, which treated that subset as a discovery cohort. Across around 400 genotyped donors of the cohort, an average of roughly 250,000 unique TCR beta nucleotide sequences per donor were sequenced, and roughly a sixth of those sequences were non-productive. Of the approximately 400 genotyped donors, 70% to 90% were placed in the genetic ancestry cluster associated with self-reported Caucasian donors. To study patterns of TCR occurrence, a later analysis re-analyzed previously published TCR beta repertoires from several hundred donors and added high-resolution HLA genotyping. An earlier analysis of some 600 of the donors applied high-throughput TCR beta sequencing to assess whether each TCR beta V gene segment acted as functional or pseudogenic. The study profiled the T cell repertoires of hundreds of subjects by immunosequencing and related them to cytomegalovirus serostatus.

The cohort was made up of under 800 healthy bone marrow donors. At the time of sampling, every cohort member was nominally healthy, though immune exposures that went unrecorded were likely present. The donor was CMV seropositive and was included in the group of 250 to 300 seropositive cohort members. Each donor provided a peripheral blood sample, and peripheral blood mononuclear cells were used for TCR beta sequencing. The Qiagen DNeasy Blood Extraction Kit was used to extract genomic DNA from the blood cell samples. Remarks on this clone: Which antigen it targets is not known. Per-nucleotide qualities are absent, and no much larger clonotype sits a single base away.

The investigation overall reported the following: Because some donors lacked HLA typing at each locus, the association tests relied only on the typed subset. In this cohort, only TCR beta chains were sequenced, and detectable features were limited by the absence of alpha or paired-chain data. Compared with the 666-donor mean, donors in an Asian-associated ancestry cluster had fewer N-insertions in productive TCRs, according to a later genetic analysis. At a false discovery rate of 0.05, a later analysis linked some 17,000 TCR beta sequences to specific HLA alleles. A later analysis reported that several top co-occurrence clusters appeared linked to parvovirus B19, influenza, CMV and Epstein-Barr virus. Seventeen rarely observed V segments, including chromosome 9 orphons, were excluded from the earlier analysis of about 500 of the donors because counts were too low. In vitro tests confirmed that a few of the cytomegalovirus-associated TCR beta chains recognize cytomegalovirus antigens. Roughly uniform sequencing depth across donors was assumed in presence/absence analyses, although this assumption may not hold. A cluster of highly shared sequence variants was judged likely to be a technical artifact of the sequencing pipeline. A later analysis found that most CMV-associated TCR beta chains appeared HLA-restricted, with HLA associations seemingly driven largely by CMV exposure. Assigning TCR associations to individual alleles was difficult when HLA alleles, especially DR and DQ, strongly co-occurred. A further reported finding was that TCR beta sequences accurately predicted the HLA-A and HLA-B alleles for most subjects in the first cohort. V-gene and J-gene trimming of TCR beta chains was associated with a missense DCLRE1C variant in a later genetic analysis, and the association was replicated in an independent cohort. According to a later analysis, TCR association rates differed among HLA loci, with DRB1 alleles showing the most associated TCRs and HLA-C alleles showing the fewest. Most TCR sequences were observed very rarely across donors, whereas some public TCRs were present in many individuals. Because the 87-base-pair reads could not distinguish some IMGT-functional V segments, including TRBV6-2 and TRBV6-3, those segments were excluded. In an earlier analysis of some 500 of the donors, most TCR beta V segments appeared in productive rearrangements about 87% or about 30% of the time, broadly matching IMGT annotations. It was suggested by the authors that the approach could potentially be generalized to other disease states and immunological phenotypes. In a later analysis, HLA-associated TCR beta chains showed more clonal expansion and lower generation probabilities than non-associated chains that were equally common. In both the original and validation cohorts, the classifier was reported to diagnose cytomegalovirus status with high specificity and sensitivity. Correlated functional status among segregating V segments might be attributable to linkage disequilibrium, but an unknown experimental factor could not be ruled out. CMV serostatus was the only immune exposure information available for the cohort. The study gave a list of around 170 TCR beta chains associated with cytomegalovirus.

V and J lose 0 bases and 6 bases, and a span of 9 bases separates them. CDR1 and CDR2 (LNHNV, YYDKDF) derive from the germline V gene (reference sequence). Including the terminal cysteine and phenylalanine, the CDR3 comprises 14 residues. Only the CDR3 DNA stays, 42 bases, in frame from base 1. Receptor amplification or capture employed the immunoSEQ multiplex PCR assay. For the multiplex PCR, a mixture combining 60 forward primers for TCR Vbeta segments and 13 reverse primers for TCR Jbeta segments was used. The CDR3 region of rearranged TCR beta genes was amplified from genomic DNA by a multiplex PCR assay. The amplified TCR beta libraries were sequenced on the Illumina HiSeq System as 87-base-pair reads. Concerning the study's data processing: A later analysis tallied about 77 million unique TCR beta chains across the 666 repertoires, and about 10 million of those chains were shared by two or more donors. A nearest-neighbor algorithm error-corrected the raw reads and collapsed the reads into unique sequences, merging closely related sequences to remove PCR and sequencing errors. To assign V, D and J gene segments, CDR3 sequences were aligned to IMGT reference sequences. For a sequence to be retained, a match of at least six nucleotides was required to both a V gene segment and a J gene segment. A rearrangement was called productive if the CDR3 had no stop codons and remained in frame with V and J, and every other rearrangement was called non-productive. Following IMGT convention, CDR3 was defined as the stretch from the second conserved V-encoded cysteine up to the conserved J-encoded phenylalanine. The earlier analysis of about 610 of the donors excluded any sequence lacking an unambiguous match to a single V gene segment. In an earlier analysis of 587 of the donors, a V segment was called functional when productive rearrangements were above 56.7%, and segregating when the standard deviation between donors exceeded 5%. To diagnose cytomegalovirus status from the catalog of TCR beta chain sequences, a statistical classification framework was built. A later analysis assigned V and J genes by comparing TCR nucleotide sequences with IMGT/GENE-DB human TR gene sequences. In a later analysis, CDR3 sequences and most-parsimonious VDJ recombination scenarios were assigned using the TCRdist pipeline. In a later analysis, every TCR beta chain was defined by the combination of its CDR3 amino acid sequence and its V-gene family, and reads without a unique V-gene family were dropped. A later analysis removed 550 to 700 highly shared, low-generation-probability nucleotide sequences to deal with suspected cross-contamination and a sequencing artifact. A later analysis calculated a clonal expansion index for each public chain from normalized within-repertoire ranks of inferred template counts. Generation probabilities in a later analysis came from a VDJ recombination model fitted to out-of-frame rearrangements, and those results were checked against IGoR. In a later analysis, TCR-TCR, TCR-HLA and TCR-CMV co-occurrence was scored with hypergeometric tests, and a repertoire-size bias correction was applied to TCR pairs. False discovery rates were estimated in a later analysis by permuting HLA or CMV assignments 20 times. In a later analysis, co-occurring TCRs were grouped using DBSCAN, with TCRdist sequence similarity added in when clustering inside HLA-allele-positive subsets. Repertoires with fewer than 30,000 or more than 120,000 public chains were left out of co-occurrence clustering, as were five repertoires with anomalous nucleotide sharing. What TCRdb holds here is the immuneACCESS table cut down to in-frame rearrangements. Part of the clones is not present; checked against another copy, under half of the missing clones reflect an unresolved V gene, and the others are unexplained. V, J and clone size are taken as reported in that table, and D and trimming were inferred from the DNA itself. Recorded for this sample are 110,000 or so clones; 67% of them occurred a single time. Roughly 8.3% of the sample rests with the top ten.

The specimen sequenced was PBMCs. This clonotype was obtained from a man in his late teens or twenties in good health and CMV-seropositive. This sequence uses TRBV15 and TRBJ2-1; the best D guess is TRBD2, with 5 bases matching. The nucleotide sequence reads TGTGCCACCAGCAGAGATCCGGGAAGCAATGAGCAGTTCTTC. Protein translation: CATSRDPGSNEQFF.